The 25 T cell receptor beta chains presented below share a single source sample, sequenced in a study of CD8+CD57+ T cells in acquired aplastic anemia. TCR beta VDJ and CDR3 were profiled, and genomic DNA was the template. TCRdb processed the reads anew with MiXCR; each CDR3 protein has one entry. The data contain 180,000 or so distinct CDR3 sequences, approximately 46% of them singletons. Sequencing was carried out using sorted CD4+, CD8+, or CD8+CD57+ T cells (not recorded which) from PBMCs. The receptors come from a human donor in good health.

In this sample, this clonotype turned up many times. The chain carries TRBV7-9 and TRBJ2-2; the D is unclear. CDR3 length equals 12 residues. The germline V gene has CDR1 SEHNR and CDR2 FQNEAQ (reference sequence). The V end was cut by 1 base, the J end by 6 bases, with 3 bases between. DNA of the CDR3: TGTGCCAGCAGCTTAGTGTCCGGGGAGCTGTTTTTT. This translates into CASSLVSGELFF.

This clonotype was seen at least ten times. The CDR3 region has the DNA TGCGCCAGCAGCAGGAGCGGTGGATTAGATTTAACGAACTATGGCTACACCTTC. It codes for CASSRSGGLDLTNYGYTF. The V call is TRBV5-1, the J call TRBJ1-2; D uncertain. This CDR3 contains 18 residues. Between the trimmed V and J ends, which lost 4 bases and 2 bases, there was a span of 24 bases. The germline V gene has CDR1 SGHRS and CDR2 YFSETQ. Full variable domain (remainder filled in from reference TRBV5-1 and TRBJ1-2): KAGVTQTPRYLIKTRGQQVTLSCSPISGHRSVSWYQQTPGQGLQFLFEYFSETQRNKGNFPGRFSGRQFSNSRSEMNVSTLELGDSALYLCASSRSGGLDLTNYGYTFGSGTRLTVV.

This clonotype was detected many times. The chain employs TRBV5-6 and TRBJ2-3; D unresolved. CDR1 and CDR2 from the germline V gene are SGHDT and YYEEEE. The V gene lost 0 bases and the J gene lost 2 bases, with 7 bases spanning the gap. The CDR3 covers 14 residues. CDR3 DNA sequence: TGTGCCAGCAGCTTGGAAAGCCCCACAGATACGCAGTATTTT. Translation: CASSLESPTDTQYF.

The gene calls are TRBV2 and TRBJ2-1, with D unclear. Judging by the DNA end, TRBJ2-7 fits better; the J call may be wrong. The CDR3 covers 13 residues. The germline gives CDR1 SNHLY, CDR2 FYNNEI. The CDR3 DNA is TGTGCCAGCAGGACGTTTTCCTACAATGAGCAGTACTTC. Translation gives CASRTFSYNEQYF.

The CDR3 here is CASSLTGVGTGDEQYF. The CDR3 DNA follows: TGTGCCAGCAGCTTAACAGGGGTTGGAACGGGGGACGAGCAGTACTTC. The chain has TRBV7-3 and TRBJ2-7; TRBD2 might be the D (6 bases). The V gene lost 0 bases and the J gene lost 5 bases, with 17 bases spanning the gap. The CDR3 has 16 residues. Germline V CDR1 and CDR2: SGHTA, FQGTGA.

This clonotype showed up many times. For the CDR3, the DNA is TGTGCCAGCAGTGAACGGAATTCACCCCTCCACTTT. This sequence encodes CASSERNSPLHF. The chain carries TRBV2 and TRBJ1-6; D ambiguous. CDR1 and CDR2 (germline): SNHLY, FYNNEI. The CDR3 contains 12 residues. V lost 2 bases and J lost 7, with 3 bases in between.

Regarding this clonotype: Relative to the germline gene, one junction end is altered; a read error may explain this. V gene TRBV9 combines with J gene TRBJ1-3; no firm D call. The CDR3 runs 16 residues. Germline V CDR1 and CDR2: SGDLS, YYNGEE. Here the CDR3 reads CASSVDGQIFGSTIYF. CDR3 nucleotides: TGTGCCAGCAGCGTAGATGGGCAAATTTTTGGAAGCACCATATATTTT.

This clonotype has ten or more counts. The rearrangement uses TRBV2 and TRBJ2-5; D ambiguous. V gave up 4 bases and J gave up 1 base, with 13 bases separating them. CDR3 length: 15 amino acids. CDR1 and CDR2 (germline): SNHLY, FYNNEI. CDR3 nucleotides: TGTGCCAGCAGTGGACTTCAGGTCCGCCAAGAGACCCAGTACTTC. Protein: CASSGLQVRQETQYF.

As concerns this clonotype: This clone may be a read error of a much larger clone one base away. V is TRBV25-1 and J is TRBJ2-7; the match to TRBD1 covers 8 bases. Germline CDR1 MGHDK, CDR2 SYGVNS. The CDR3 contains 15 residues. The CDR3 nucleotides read TGTGCCGGCAGTGGAGCCGGGACAGGAACCTACGAGCAGTACTTC. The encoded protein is CAGSGAGTGTYEQYF.

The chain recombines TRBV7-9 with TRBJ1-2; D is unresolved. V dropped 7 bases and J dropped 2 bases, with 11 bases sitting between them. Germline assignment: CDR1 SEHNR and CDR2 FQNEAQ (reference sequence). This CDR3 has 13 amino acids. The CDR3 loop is CASTPHANYGYTF. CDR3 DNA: TGTGCCAGCACACCTCACGCCAACTATGGCTACACCTTC.

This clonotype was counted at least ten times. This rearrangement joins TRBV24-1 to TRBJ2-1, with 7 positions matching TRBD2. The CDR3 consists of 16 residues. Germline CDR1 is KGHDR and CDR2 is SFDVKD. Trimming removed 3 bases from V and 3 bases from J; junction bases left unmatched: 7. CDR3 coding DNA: TGTGCCACCAGTGATGCCCTAGCGGAAAACTACAATGAGCAGTTCTTC. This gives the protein CATSDALAENYNEQFF.

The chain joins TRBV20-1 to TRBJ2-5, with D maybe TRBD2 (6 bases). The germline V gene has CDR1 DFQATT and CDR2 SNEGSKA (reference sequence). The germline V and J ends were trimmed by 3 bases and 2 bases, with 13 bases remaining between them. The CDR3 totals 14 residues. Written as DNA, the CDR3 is TGCAGTGCTAGCGGCGGGGCTACTCAAGAGACCCAGTACTTC. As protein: CSASGGATQETQYF.

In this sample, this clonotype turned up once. CDR3 nucleotide sequence: TGTGCCAGTAGTAGGAGGACAGGGAGGGGAGATACGCAGTATTTT. It specifies CASSRRTGRGDTQYF. The chain uses TRBV19 and TRBJ2-3; possible D gene TRBD1, 8 bases. Germline loops: CDR1 LNHDA, CDR2 SQIVND (reference sequence). V lost 4 bases, J lost 5 bases, and 16 bases lay in between. This CDR3 is 15 amino acids long.

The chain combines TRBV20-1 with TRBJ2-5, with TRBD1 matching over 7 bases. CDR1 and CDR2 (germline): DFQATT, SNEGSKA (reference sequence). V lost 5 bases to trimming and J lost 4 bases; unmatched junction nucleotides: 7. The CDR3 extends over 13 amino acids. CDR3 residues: CSADLNRGETQYF. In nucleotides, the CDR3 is TGCAGTGCTGATCTGAACAGGGGAGAGACCCAGTACTTC.

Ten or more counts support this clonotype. The CDR3 sequence: CASSLRGGGTSEQETQYF. CDR3 sequence (DNA): TGTGCCAGCAGCTTAAGAGGGGGCGGGACTAGCGAACAAGAGACCCAGTACTTC. J is TRBJ2-5 and V is TRBV7-3; 10 bases map to TRBD2. The V gene end was trimmed by 1 base and the J gene end by 2 bases; junction bases not matched to a gene: 10. CDR1 is SGHTA, CDR2 FQGTGA, per germline. The CDR3 runs to 18 residues.

CDR3 nucleotide sequence: TGTGCCAGCAGCTTTGGGACAGGGGTTGGAGAGACCCAGTACTTC. It codes for CASSFGTGVGETQYF. J is TRBJ2-5 and V is TRBV11-2; TRBD1 matches at 10 bases. The V and J ends lost 3 bases and 4 bases, in that order; junction bases with no gene match: 5. This CDR3 has 15 residues. The V gene's germline CDR1 is SGHAT and CDR2 FQNNGV.

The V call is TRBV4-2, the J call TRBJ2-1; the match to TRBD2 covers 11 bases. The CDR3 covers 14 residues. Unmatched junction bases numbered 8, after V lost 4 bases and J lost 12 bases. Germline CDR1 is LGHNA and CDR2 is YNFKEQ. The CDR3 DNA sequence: TGTGCCAGCAGCCGAGAACTAGCGGGAGAATGGCAGTTCTTC. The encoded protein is CASSRELAGEWQFF.

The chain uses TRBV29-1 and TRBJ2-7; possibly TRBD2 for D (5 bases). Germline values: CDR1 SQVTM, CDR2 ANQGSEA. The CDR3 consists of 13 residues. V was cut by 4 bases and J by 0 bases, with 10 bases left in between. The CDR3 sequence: CSVGSGSSYEQYF. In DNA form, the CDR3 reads TGCAGCGTTGGTTCGGGGAGCTCCTACGAGCAGTACTTC.

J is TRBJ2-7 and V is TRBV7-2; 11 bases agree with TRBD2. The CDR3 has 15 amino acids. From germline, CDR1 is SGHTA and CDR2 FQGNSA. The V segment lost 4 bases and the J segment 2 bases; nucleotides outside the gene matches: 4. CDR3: CASSSGLAVPYEQYF. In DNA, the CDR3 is TGTGCCAGCAGCTCGGGACTAGCGGTCCCCTACGAGCAGTACTTC.

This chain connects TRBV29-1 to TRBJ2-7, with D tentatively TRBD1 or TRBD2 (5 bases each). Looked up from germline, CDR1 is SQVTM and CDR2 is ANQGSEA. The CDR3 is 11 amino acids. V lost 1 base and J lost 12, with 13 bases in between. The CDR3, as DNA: TGCAGCGTTGAAGTTGGGACGGGTCGGTACTTC. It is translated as CSVEVGTGRYF.

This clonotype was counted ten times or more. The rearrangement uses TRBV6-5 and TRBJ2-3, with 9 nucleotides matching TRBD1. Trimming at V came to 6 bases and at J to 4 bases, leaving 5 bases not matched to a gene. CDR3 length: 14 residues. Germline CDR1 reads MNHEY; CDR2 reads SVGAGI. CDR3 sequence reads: CASSTGGGADTQYF. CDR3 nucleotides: TGTGCCAGCAGCACAGGGGGCGGCGCAGATACGCAGTATTTT.

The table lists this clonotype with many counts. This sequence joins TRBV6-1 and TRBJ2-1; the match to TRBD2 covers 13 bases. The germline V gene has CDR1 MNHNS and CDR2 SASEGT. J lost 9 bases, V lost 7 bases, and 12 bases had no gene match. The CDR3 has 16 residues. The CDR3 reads CASNARTSGRVGEQFF. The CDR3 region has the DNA TGTGCCAGCAACGCACGAACTAGCGGGAGGGTTGGTGAGCAGTTCTTC.

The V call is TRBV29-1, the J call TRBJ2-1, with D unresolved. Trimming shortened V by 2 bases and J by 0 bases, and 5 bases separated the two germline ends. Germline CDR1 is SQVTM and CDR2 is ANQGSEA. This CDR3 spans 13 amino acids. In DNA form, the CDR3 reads TGCAGCGTTGAAATAGACTCCTACAATGAGCAGTTCTTC. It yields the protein CSVEIDSYNEQFF.

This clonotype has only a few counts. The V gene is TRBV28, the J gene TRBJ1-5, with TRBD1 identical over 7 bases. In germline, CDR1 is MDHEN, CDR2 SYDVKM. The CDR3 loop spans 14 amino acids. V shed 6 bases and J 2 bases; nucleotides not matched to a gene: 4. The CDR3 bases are TGTGCCAGCAGGCCAGGGGGTGGCAATCAGCCCCAGCATTTT. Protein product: CASRPGGGNQPQHF.

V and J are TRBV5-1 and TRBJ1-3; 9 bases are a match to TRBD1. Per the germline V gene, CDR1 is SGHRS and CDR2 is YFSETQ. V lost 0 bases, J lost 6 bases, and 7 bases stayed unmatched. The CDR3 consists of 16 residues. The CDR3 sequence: CASSLGDRGFENTIYF. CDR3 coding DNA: TGCGCCAGCAGCTTGGGCGACAGGGGGTTTGAAAACACCATATATTTT.